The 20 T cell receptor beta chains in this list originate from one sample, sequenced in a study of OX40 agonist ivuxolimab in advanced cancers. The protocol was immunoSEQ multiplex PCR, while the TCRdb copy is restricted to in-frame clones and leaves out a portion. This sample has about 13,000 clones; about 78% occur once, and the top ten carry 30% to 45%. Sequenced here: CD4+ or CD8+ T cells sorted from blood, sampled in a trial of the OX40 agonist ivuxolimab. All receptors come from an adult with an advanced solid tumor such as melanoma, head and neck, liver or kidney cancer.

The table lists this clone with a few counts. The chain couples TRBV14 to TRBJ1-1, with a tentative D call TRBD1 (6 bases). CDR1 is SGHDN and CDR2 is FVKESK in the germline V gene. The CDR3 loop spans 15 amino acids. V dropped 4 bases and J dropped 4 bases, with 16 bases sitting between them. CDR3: CASSLGGALGTEAFF. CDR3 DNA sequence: TGTGCCAGCAGCCTAGGGGGGGCCCTGGGCACTGAAGCTTTCTTT. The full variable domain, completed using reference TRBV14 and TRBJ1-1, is EAGVTQFPSHSVIEKGQTVTLRCDPISGHDNLYWYRRVMGKEIKFLLHFVKESKQDESGMPNNRFLAERTGGTYSTLKVQPAELEDSGVYFCASSLGGALGTEAFFGQGTRLTVV.

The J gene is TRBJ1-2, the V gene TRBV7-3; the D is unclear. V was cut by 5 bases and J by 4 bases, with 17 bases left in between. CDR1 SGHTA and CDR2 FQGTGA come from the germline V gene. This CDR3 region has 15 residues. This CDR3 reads CASSHEGSIVYGYTF. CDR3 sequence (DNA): TGTGCCAGCAGCCATGAAGGAAGCATAGTCTATGGCTACACCTTC.

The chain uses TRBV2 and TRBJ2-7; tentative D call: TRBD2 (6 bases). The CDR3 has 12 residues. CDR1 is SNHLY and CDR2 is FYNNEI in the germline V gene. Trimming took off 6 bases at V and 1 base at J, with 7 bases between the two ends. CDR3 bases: TGTGCCAGCAGGGGGAGGTCCTACGAGCAGTACTTC. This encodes CASRGRSYEQYF.

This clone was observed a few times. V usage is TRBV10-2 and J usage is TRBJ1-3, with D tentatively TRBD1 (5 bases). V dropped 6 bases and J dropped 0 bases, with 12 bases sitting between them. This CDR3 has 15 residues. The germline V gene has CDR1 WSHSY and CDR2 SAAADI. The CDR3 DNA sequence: TGCGCCAGCAGAACCGACAGCCACTCTGGAAACACCATATATTTT. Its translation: CASRTDSHSGNTIYF.

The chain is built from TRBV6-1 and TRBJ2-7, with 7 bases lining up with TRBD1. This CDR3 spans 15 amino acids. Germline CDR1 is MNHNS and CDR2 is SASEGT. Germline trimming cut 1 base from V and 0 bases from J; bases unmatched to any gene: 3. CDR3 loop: CASSEEAGGSYEQYF. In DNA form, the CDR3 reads TGTGCCAGCAGTGAAGAGGCAGGGGGCTCCTACGAGCAGTACTTC.

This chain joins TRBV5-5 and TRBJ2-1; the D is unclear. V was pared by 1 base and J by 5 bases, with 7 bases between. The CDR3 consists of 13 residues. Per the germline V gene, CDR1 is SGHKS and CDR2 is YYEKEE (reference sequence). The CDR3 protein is CASSLSSHNEQFF. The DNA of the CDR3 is TGTGCCAGCAGCTTGAGTAGTCACAATGAGCAGTTCTTC.

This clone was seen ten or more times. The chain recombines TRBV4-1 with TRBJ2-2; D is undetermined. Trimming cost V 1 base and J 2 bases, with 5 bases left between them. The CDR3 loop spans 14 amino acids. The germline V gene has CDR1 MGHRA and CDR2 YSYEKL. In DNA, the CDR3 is TGCGCCAGCAGCCAAGTTGAAAACACCGGGGAGCTGTTTTTT. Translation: CASSQVENTGELFF.

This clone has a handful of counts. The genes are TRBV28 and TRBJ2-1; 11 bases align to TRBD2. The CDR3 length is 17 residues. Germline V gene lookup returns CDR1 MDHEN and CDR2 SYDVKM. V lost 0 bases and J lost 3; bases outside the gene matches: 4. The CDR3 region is CASSLWTSGDYYNEQFF. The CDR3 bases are TGTGCCAGCAGTTTATGGACTAGCGGGGACTACTACAATGAGCAGTTCTTC.

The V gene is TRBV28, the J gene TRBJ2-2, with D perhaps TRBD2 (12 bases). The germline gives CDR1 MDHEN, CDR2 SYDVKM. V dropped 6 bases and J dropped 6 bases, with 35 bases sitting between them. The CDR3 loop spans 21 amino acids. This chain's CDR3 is CASRGQGVPSSGRARPGELFF. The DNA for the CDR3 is TGTGCCAGCAGGGGACAGGGGGTGCCCTCTAGCGGGAGGGCCCGGCCCGGGGAGCTGTTTTTT.

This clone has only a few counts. In nucleotides, the CDR3 is TGTGCCAGCAGTTTATTCTCTGGAAACACCATATATTTT. Translation gives CASSLFSGNTIYF. The chain carries TRBV27 and TRBJ1-3; D not certain. Germline V gene sequence: CDR1 MNHEY, CDR2 SMNVEV (reference sequence). This CDR3 spans 13 amino acids. Trimming removed 1 base at V and 0 bases at J, with 1 base between.

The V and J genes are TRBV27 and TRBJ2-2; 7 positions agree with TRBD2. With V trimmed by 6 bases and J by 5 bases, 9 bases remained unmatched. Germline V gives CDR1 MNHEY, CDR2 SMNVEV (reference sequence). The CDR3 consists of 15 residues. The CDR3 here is CASSLLGEGTGELFF. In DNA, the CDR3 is TGTGCCAGCAGCCTCCTGGGGGAGGGGACCGGGGAGCTGTTTTTT.

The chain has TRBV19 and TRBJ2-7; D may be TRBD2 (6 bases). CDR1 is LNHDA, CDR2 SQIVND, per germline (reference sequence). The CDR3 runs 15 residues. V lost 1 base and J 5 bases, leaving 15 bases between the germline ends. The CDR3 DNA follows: TGTGCCAGTAGTATAGTTGGCGGGACCCCGGACGAGCAGTACTTC. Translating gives CASSIVGGTPDEQYF.

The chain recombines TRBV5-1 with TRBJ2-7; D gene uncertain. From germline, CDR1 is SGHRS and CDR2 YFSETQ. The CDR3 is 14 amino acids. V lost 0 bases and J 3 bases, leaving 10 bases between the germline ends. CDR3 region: CASSLAGFGYEQYF. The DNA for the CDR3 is TGCGCCAGCAGCTTGGCCGGTTTCGGCTACGAGCAGTACTTC.

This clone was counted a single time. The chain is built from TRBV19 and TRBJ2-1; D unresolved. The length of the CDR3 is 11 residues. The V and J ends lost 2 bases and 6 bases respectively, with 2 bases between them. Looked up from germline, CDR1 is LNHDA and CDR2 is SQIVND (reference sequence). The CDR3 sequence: CASSIFNEQFF. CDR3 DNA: TGTGCCAGTAGTATATTCAATGAGCAGTTCTTC.

This chain's CDR3 is CASSQEGTGGLSFEKLFF. For the CDR3, the DNA is TGTGCCAGCAGCCAAGAAGGGACAGGGGGCTTATCTTTTGAAAAACTGTTTTTT. The chain combines TRBV4-2 with TRBJ1-4; 12 bases align to TRBD1. Germline lookup yields CDR1 LGHNA and CDR2 YNFKEQ. V shed 0 bases, J shed 7 bases, and the junction held 9 bases outside the gene matches. The CDR3 has 18 residues.

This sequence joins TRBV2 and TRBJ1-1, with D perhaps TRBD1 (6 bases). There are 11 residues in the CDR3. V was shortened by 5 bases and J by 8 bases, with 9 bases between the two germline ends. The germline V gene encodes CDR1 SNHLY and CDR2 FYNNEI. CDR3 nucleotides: TGTGCCAGCAGTCGACAGGCGGAAGCTTTCTTT. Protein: CASSRQAEAFF.

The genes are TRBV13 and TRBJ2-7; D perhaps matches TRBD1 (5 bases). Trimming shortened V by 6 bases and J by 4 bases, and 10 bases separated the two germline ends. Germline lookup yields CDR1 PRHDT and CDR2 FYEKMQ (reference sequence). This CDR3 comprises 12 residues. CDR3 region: CASSSGAYEQYF. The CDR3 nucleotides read TGTGCCAGCAGTTCTGGGGCGTACGAGCAGTACTTC.

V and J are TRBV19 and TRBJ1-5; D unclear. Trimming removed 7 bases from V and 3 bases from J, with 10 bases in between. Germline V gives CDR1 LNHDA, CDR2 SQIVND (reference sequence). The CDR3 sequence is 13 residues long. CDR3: CASTWGFNQPQHF. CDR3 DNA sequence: TGTGCCAGTACTTGGGGTTTCAATCAGCCCCAGCATTTT.

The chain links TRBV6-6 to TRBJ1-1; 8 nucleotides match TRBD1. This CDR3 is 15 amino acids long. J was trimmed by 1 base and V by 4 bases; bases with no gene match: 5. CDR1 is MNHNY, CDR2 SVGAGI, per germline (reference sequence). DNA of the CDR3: TGTGCCAGCAGTTGGTCAGGGGGCGAGAACACTGAAGCTTTCTTT. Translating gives CASSWSGGENTEAFF.

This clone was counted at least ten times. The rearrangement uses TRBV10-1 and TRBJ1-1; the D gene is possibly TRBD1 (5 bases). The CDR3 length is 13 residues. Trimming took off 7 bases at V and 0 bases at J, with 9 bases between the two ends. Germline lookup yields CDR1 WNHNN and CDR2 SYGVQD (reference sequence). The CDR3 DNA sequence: TGCGCCAGCAATGACAGTTTGAACACTGAAGCTTTCTTT. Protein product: CASNDSLNTEAFF.